This T cell receptor beta chain derives from a study of shared clonotypes between healthy human individuals. Study outcomes and limitations: When naive CD4 clonotypes were compared across a few donors, 4% to 6.5% were shared.

Clones were read by immunoSEQ multiplex PCR, and TCRdb kept only the in-frame ones, dropping some. The table lists 630,000 or so clones, 95% to 98% of them singletons. Terminally differentiated effector memory CD45RA+ cells were excluded from the naive CD8 cells, which were CD45RO-negative and positively selected for CCR7. For this clone: Its target is unknown.

The sequenced sample was naive CD8+ T cells sorted from blood. The receptor's source is a man aged 30 to 39 in good health.

DNA of the CDR3: TGTGCCAGCAGCTTATTGGCGGGAGGGCCGTTGGAGCAGTACTTC. Amino acid sequence: CASSLLAGGPLEQYF. The rearrangement links TRBV11-2 to TRBJ2-7, with 9 bases identical to TRBD2. CDR1 is SGHAT and CDR2 is FQNNGV in the germline V gene. The CDR3 length is 15 residues. The trim removed 2 bases at V and 7 bases at J, leaving 9 bases unmatched. Filled out from reference TRBV11-2 and TRBJ2-7, the complete variable domain reads EAGVAQSPRYKIIEKRQSVAFWCNPISGHATLYWYQQILGQGPKLLIQFQNNGVVDDSQLPKDRFSAERLKGVDSTLKIQPAKLEDSAVYLCASSLLAGGPLEQYFGPGTRLTVT.